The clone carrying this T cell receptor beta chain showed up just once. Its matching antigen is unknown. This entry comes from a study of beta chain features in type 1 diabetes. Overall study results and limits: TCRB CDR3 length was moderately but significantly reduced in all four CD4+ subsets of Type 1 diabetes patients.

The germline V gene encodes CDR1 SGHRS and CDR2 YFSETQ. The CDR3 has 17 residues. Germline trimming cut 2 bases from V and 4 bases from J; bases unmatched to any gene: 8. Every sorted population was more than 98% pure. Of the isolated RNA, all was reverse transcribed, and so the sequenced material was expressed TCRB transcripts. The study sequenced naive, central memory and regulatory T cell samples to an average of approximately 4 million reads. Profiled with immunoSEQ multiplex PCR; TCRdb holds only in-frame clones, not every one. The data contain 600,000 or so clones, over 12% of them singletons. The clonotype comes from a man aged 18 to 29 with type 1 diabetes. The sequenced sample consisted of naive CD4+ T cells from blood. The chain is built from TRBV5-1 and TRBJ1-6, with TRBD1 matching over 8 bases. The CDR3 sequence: CASSLGRGRIYNSPLHF. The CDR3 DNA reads TGCGCCAGCAGCTTAGGCAGGGGGCGAATATATAATTCACCCCTCCACTTT.